Listed below are T cell receptor beta chains from one sample, sequenced in a study of cytomegalovirus exposure and HLA in healthy donors. Only in-frame clones appear in the TCRdb table, and some are missing; sequencing was by immunoSEQ multiplex PCR. The table includes 100,000 to 150,000 clones, less than 75% detected once. Specimen: PBMCs. These receptors were taken from a woman in her thirties or forties in good health and CMV-seropositive. The CDR3 runs from the conserved cysteine through the conserved F or W. Fields, in order: J gene, clone size, V gene, D gene, CDR3 protein, CDR3 DNA. The D gene is left open where the match is weak. For some rows the clone size is stated as once, few or many, or as a class when expanded; others skip it.

TRBJ2-1 | . | TRBV27 | . | CASSRRDIQTYNEQFF | TGTGCCAGCTCGAGAAGGGACATCCAGACCTACAATGAGCAGTTCTTC
TRBJ1-1 | . | TRBV30 | TRBD1 | CAWSKGTATEAFF | TGTGCCTGGAGCAAAGGGACAGCCACTGAAGCTTTCTTT
TRBJ1-3 | few | TRBV10-3 | . | CAISESNPGSGNTIYF | TGTGCCATCAGTGAGTCGAATCCCGGCTCTGGAAACACCATATATTTT
TRBJ1-4 | . | TRBV6-6 | TRBD1 | CASSSRDRGNEKLFF | TGTGCCAGCAGTTCCAGGGACAGGGGAAACGAAAAACTGTTTTTT
TRBJ1-6 | . | TRBV5-1 | . | CASRQDSSYNSPLHF | TGCGCCAGCAGGCAGGATAGCTCCTATAATTCACCCCTCCACTTT
TRBJ2-3 | . | TRBV5-1 | . | CASRGHQITDTQYF | TGCGCCAGCAGGGGGCACCAGATCACAGATACGCAGTATTTT
TRBJ1-2 | . | TRBV7-9 | TRBD1 | CASSLTGEMNYGYTF | TGTGCCAGCAGCTTGACAGGGGAAATGAACTATGGCTACACCTTC
TRBJ2-7 | . | TRBV5-1 | TRBD1 | CASSDQTGATYEQYF | TGCGCCAGCAGCGACCAGACAGGGGCAACCTACGAGCAGTACTTC
TRBJ1-6 | . | TRBV19 | TRBD1 | CASSTTSGTGDSPLHF | TGTGCCAGTAGTACGACCTCCGGGACAGGGGATTCACCCCTCCACTTT
TRBJ2-7 | . | TRBV28 | . | CASSREKTYEQYF | TGTGCCAGCTCGCGGGAAAAGACCTACGAGCAGTACTTC
TRBJ1-6 | few | TRBV4-2 | TRBD1 | CASRQGGINSPLHF | TGTGCCAGTAGACAGGGGGGGATTAATTCACCCCTCCACTTT
TRBJ2-3 | . | TRBV4-2 | TRBD2 | CASSQDLAVSGRADTQYF | TGTGCCAGCAGCCAAGATCTCGCTGTTAGCGGGAGGGCTGATACGCAGTATTTT
TRBJ2-5 | few | TRBV18 | . | CASSPSGVETQYF | TGTGCCAGCTCACCATCAGGGGTGGAGACCCAGTACTTC
TRBJ2-2 | . | TRBV6-5 | . | CASSYSASGITGELFF | TGTGCCAGCAGTTACTCGGCCAGCGGTATCACCGGGGAGCTGTTTTTT